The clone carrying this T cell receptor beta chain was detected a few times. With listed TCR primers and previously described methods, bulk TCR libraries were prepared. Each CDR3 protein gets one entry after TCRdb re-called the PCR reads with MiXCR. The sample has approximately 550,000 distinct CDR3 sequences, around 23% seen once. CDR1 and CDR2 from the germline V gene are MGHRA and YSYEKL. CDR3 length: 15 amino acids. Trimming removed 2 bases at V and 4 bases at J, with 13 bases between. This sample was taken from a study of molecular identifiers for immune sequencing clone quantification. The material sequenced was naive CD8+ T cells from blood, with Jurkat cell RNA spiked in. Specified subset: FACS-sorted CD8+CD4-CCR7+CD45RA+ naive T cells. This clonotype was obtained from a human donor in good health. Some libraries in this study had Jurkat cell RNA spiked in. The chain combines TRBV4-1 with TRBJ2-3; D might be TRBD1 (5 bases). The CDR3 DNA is TGCGCCAGCAGCCAAACTGGACAATTCGCAGATACGCAGTATTTT. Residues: CASSQTGQFADTQYF.